Listed below are T cell receptor beta chains from one sample, sequenced in a study of cytomegalovirus exposure and HLA in healthy donors. Clones were sequenced by immunoSEQ multiplex PCR, and TCRdb holds only the in-frame ones, with some missing. The repertoire holds 230,000 or so clones, with about nine tenths as singletons. Sequences were obtained from PBMCs. Receptors were obtained from a girl aged 2 to 9 in good health and CMV-seronegative. CDR3s include the opening cysteine and the closing phenylalanine or tryptophan. The D gene is left open where the match is weak. Only some rows state a clone size, as once, few, many or a class for expanded clones.

D gene: TRBD2; clone size: .; V gene: TRBV7-9; J gene: TRBJ2-1; CDR3 protein: CASSLKEREPNYNEQFF; CDR3 DNA: TGTGCCAGCAGCTTAAAGGAGCGGGAGCCCAACTACAATGAGCAGTTCTTC
D gene: .; clone size: few; V gene: TRBV14; J gene: TRBJ1-1; CDR3 protein: CASSPYRDAEAFF; CDR3 DNA: TGTGCCAGCAGCCCTTACAGGGATGCGGAAGCTTTCTTT
D gene: .; clone size: .; V gene: TRBV2; J gene: TRBJ2-7; CDR3 protein: CASSEARGRWAGYEQYF; CDR3 DNA: TGTGCCAGCAGTGAAGCGCGCGGTAGGTGGGCGGGATACGAGCAGTACTTC
D gene: TRBD1; clone size: .; V gene: TRBV18; J gene: TRBJ1-1; CDR3 protein: CASSPSTGGGTEAFF; CDR3 DNA: TGTGCCAGCTCACCAAGCACAGGGGGCGGAACTGAAGCTTTCTTT
D gene: .; clone size: .; V gene: TRBV14; J gene: TRBJ1-6; CDR3 protein: CASSPRLGATYNSPLHF; CDR3 DNA: TGTGCCAGCAGCCCCCGGCTTGGAGCGACGTATAATTCACCCCTCCACTTT
D gene: .; clone size: few; V gene: TRBV11-2; J gene: TRBJ1-4; CDR3 protein: CASSLDIGGQGEKLFF; CDR3 DNA: TGTGCCAGCAGCTTAGATATTGGGGGCCAGGGTGAAAAACTGTTTTTT
D gene: .; clone size: .; V gene: TRBV12-2; J gene: TRBJ2-1; CDR3 protein: CASRLSGSQNNEQFF; CDR3 DNA: TGTGCAAGTCGCTTGAGCGGGAGCCAGAACAATGAGCAGTTCTTC
D gene: .; clone size: .; V gene: TRBV2; J gene: TRBJ2-5; CDR3 protein: CASSPGGKGETQYF; CDR3 DNA: TGTGCCAGCAGTCCGGGGGGCAAGGGAGAGACCCAGTACTTC
D gene: .; clone size: .; V gene: TRBV4-1; J gene: TRBJ1-5; CDR3 protein: CASTPRDIGNQPQHF; CDR3 DNA: TGCGCCAGCACCCCCCGGGACATCGGCAATCAGCCCCAGCATTTT
D gene: .; clone size: .; V gene: TRBV7-8; J gene: TRBJ2-1; CDR3 protein: CASSSEIGTEQFF; CDR3 DNA: TGTGCCAGCAGCTCAGAGATCGGGACAGAGCAGTTCTTC
D gene: .; clone size: .; V gene: TRBV4-1; J gene: TRBJ1-1; CDR3 protein: CASSQGRGGRNEAFF; CDR3 DNA: TGCGCCAGCAGCCAGGGGAGGGGTGGAAGGAATGAAGCTTTCTTT
D gene: TRBD2; clone size: .; V gene: TRBV7-8; J gene: TRBJ2-5; CDR3 protein: CASSTSGTGRAGVSETQYF; CDR3 DNA: TGTGCCAGCAGCACCTCGGGAACTGGTCGAGCGGGAGTGAGCGAGACCCAGTACTTC
D gene: TRBD1; clone size: .; V gene: TRBV5-1; J gene: TRBJ1-2; CDR3 protein: CASSNGTGVYGYTF; CDR3 DNA: TGCGCCAGCAGCAACGGGACAGGGGTCTATGGCTACACCTTC
D gene: TRBD2; clone size: few; V gene: TRBV6-1; J gene: TRBJ2-7; CDR3 protein: CASTGLAGASGEQYF; CDR3 DNA: TGTGCCAGCACGGGACTAGCGGGAGCCTCGGGGGAGCAGTACTTC
D gene: .; clone size: .; V gene: TRBV5-4; J gene: TRBJ2-5; CDR3 protein: CASSLLETQYF; CDR3 DNA: TGTGCCAGCAGCTTACTGGAGACCCAGTACTTC
D gene: TRBD2; clone size: .; V gene: TRBV27; J gene: TRBJ2-1; CDR3 protein: CASSLAGLDSIWSYNEQFF; CDR3 DNA: TGTGCCAGCAGTTTAGCGGGACTAGACTCAATTTGGTCCTACAATGAGCAGTTCTTC
D gene: .; clone size: .; V gene: TRBV29-1; J gene: TRBJ2-3; CDR3 protein: CSVEVGLHTDTQYF; CDR3 DNA: TGCAGCGTTGAAGTTGGGCTGCACACAGATACGCAGTATTTT
D gene: TRBD1; clone size: .; V gene: TRBV7-2; J gene: TRBJ1-5; CDR3 protein: CASSSGQGSNQPQHF; CDR3 DNA: TGTGCCAGCAGCTCGGGACAGGGGAGCAATCAGCCCCAGCATTTT
D gene: TRBD2; clone size: .; V gene: TRBV5-1; J gene: TRBJ2-5; CDR3 protein: CASSKQLAGQETQYF; CDR3 DNA: TGCGCCAGCAGCAAACAACTAGCGGGACAAGAGACCCAGTACTTC
D gene: TRBD2; clone size: .; V gene: TRBV6-5; J gene: TRBJ2-1; CDR3 protein: CASRRTSGIYNEQFF; CDR3 DNA: TGTGCCAGCAGAAGGACTAGCGGGATCTACAATGAGCAGTTCTTC
D gene: .; clone size: .; V gene: TRBV30; J gene: TRBJ1-1; CDR3 protein: CAWRTGLGNTEAFF; CDR3 DNA: TGTGCCTGGAGGACAGGCCTGGGGAACACTGAAGCTTTCTTT
D gene: TRBD2; clone size: once; V gene: TRBV30; J gene: TRBJ2-3; CDR3 protein: CAWSGGTSGGATDTQYF; CDR3 DNA: TGTGCCTGGAGTGGAGGGACTAGCGGGGGGGCCACAGATACGCAGTATTTT
D gene: .; clone size: .; V gene: TRBV7-8; J gene: TRBJ2-2; CDR3 protein: CASSSTGQRTGELFF; CDR3 DNA: TGTGCCAGCAGCTCCACCGGACAGCGCACCGGGGAGCTGTTTTTT
D gene: .; clone size: .; V gene: TRBV28; J gene: TRBJ1-1; CDR3 protein: CASSSVYGQNGPNTEAFF; CDR3 DNA: TGTGCCAGCAGTTCAGTTTACGGCCAGAATGGGCCGAACACTGAAGCTTTCTTT
D gene: .; clone size: .; V gene: TRBV30; J gene: TRBJ1-4; CDR3 protein: CAWSETGFNRVVAEKLFF; CDR3 DNA: TGTGCCTGGAGTGAGACAGGTTTTAATAGGGTTGTAGCAGAAAAACTGTTTTTT
D gene: .; clone size: .; V gene: TRBV2; J gene: TRBJ1-3; CDR3 protein: CASKGDSGNTIYF; CDR3 DNA: TGTGCCAGCAAAGGAGACTCTGGAAACACCATATATTTT
D gene: .; clone size: .; V gene: TRBV2; J gene: TRBJ2-7; CDR3 protein: CASGGLPPNYEQYF; CDR3 DNA: TGTGCCAGCGGAGGACTACCCCCAAACTACGAGCAGTACTTC
D gene: .; clone size: .; V gene: TRBV9; J gene: TRBJ2-3; CDR3 protein: CASSAPVSPDTQYF; CDR3 DNA: TGTGCCAGCAGCGCCCCGGTTAGCCCAGATACGCAGTATTTT
D gene: .; clone size: .; V gene: TRBV25-1; J gene: TRBJ2-1; CDR3 protein: CASSYHNEQFF; CDR3 DNA: TGTGCCAGCAGTTATCACAATGAGCAGTTCTTC
D gene: .; clone size: .; V gene: TRBV10-3; J gene: TRBJ2-1; CDR3 protein: CAISRGSSYNEQFF; CDR3 DNA: TGTGCCATCAGTAGGGGGTCATCCTACAATGAGCAGTTCTTC
D gene: TRBD1; clone size: .; V gene: TRBV7-9; J gene: TRBJ2-2; CDR3 protein: CSSSSTGWGTGELFF; CDR3 DNA: TGTTCCAGCAGCTCGACAGGGTGGGGGACCGGGGAGCTGTTTTTT
D gene: .; clone size: .; V gene: TRBV5-8; J gene: TRBJ2-3; CDR3 protein: CASSEGVGDTQYF; CDR3 DNA: TGTGCCAGTAGCGAGGGGGTAGGGGATACGCAGTATTTT
D gene: TRBD1; clone size: .; V gene: TRBV10-2; J gene: TRBJ2-3; CDR3 protein: CASSEDRGDTQYF; CDR3 DNA: TGCGCCAGCAGTGAGGACAGGGGAGATACGCAGTATTTT
D gene: TRBD1; clone size: .; V gene: TRBV27; J gene: TRBJ1-2; CDR3 protein: CASSSRTGGDYGYTF; CDR3 DNA: TGTGCCAGCAGCTCCAGGACAGGGGGCGACTATGGCTACACCTTC
D gene: .; clone size: .; V gene: TRBV29-1; J gene: TRBJ2-7; CDR3 protein: CSVEVVGDRFEQYF; CDR3 DNA: TGCAGCGTTGAAGTCGTAGGGGATAGATTCGAGCAGTACTTC
D gene: TRBD1; clone size: few; V gene: TRBV7-9; J gene: TRBJ1-4; CDR3 protein: CASSLVQGAGEKLFF; CDR3 DNA: TGTGCCAGCAGCTTAGTCCAGGGGGCAGGGGAAAAACTGTTTTTT
D gene: .; clone size: .; V gene: TRBV27; J gene: TRBJ1-4; CDR3 protein: CASSPLPGSTGTNEKLFF; CDR3 DNA: TGTGCCAGCAGTCCTCTGCCCGGGTCGACGGGAACTAATGAAAAACTGTTTTTT
D gene: .; clone size: .; V gene: TRBV28; J gene: TRBJ1-5; CDR3 protein: CASSFVTADQPQHF; CDR3 DNA: TGTGCCAGCAGTTTTGTAACAGCCGATCAGCCCCAGCATTTT
D gene: TRBD2; clone size: .; V gene: TRBV11-2; J gene: TRBJ2-7; CDR3 protein: CASSLVPSGTYEQYF; CDR3 DNA: TGTGCCAGCAGCTTAGTTCCTAGCGGGACCTACGAGCAGTACTTC
D gene: TRBD2; clone size: .; V gene: TRBV5-1; J gene: TRBJ2-5; CDR3 protein: CASSWGGGEETQYF; CDR3 DNA: TGCGCCAGCAGCTGGGGCGGGGGGGAGGAGACCCAGTACTTC
D gene: .; clone size: few; V gene: TRBV5-5; J gene: TRBJ2-7; CDR3 protein: CASSPRTKPYEQYF; CDR3 DNA: TGTGCCAGCAGCCCACGGACTAAACCCTACGAGCAGTACTTC
D gene: .; clone size: .; V gene: TRBV5-1; J gene: TRBJ1-2; CDR3 protein: CASSVYEGGQYGYTF; CDR3 DNA: TGCGCCAGCAGCGTCTATGAGGGGGGGCAGTATGGCTACACCTTC
D gene: .; clone size: .; V gene: TRBV4-1; J gene: TRBJ2-7; CDR3 protein: CASSQYSEGGAAYEQYF; CDR3 DNA: TGCGCCAGCAGCCAATATTCAGAGGGGGGGGCGGCCTACGAGCAGTACTTC
D gene: .; clone size: .; V gene: TRBV18; J gene: TRBJ2-7; CDR3 protein: CASSTSAGNTYEQYF; CDR3 DNA: TGTGCCAGCTCGACTTCGGCAGGGAATACCTACGAGCAGTACTTC
D gene: TRBD2; clone size: .; V gene: TRBV2; J gene: TRBJ2-7; CDR3 protein: CASTGLAIGEQYF; CDR3 DNA: TGTGCCAGCACGGGACTAGCAATAGGCGAGCAGTACTTC
D gene: .; clone size: .; V gene: TRBV19; J gene: TRBJ2-3; CDR3 protein: CASRIVGGPDTQYF; CDR3 DNA: TGTGCCAGTAGAATAGTGGGGGGGCCGGATACGCAGTATTTT
D gene: TRBD2; clone size: .; V gene: TRBV6-4; J gene: TRBJ2-3; CDR3 protein: CASSRGLAATDTQYF; CDR3 DNA: TGTGCCAGCAGCCGGGGACTAGCGGCCACAGATACGCAGTATTTT
D gene: .; clone size: .; V gene: TRBV7-8; J gene: TRBJ2-7; CDR3 protein: CASSLETGLEQYF; CDR3 DNA: TGTGCCAGCAGCTTAGAAACGGGACTCGAGCAGTACTTC
D gene: .; clone size: .; V gene: TRBV5-1; J gene: TRBJ1-1; CDR3 protein: CASRKQNTEAFF; CDR3 DNA: TGCGCCAGCCGAAAACAGAACACTGAAGCTTTCTTT
D gene: .; clone size: .; V gene: TRBV7-8; J gene: TRBJ1-1; CDR3 protein: CASSLEGSGDTEAFF; CDR3 DNA: TGTGCCAGCAGCTTAGAGGGCTCCGGGGACACTGAAGCTTTCTTT
D gene: TRBD2; clone size: .; V gene: TRBV11-3; J gene: TRBJ2-5; CDR3 protein: CASSFREGETQYF; CDR3 DNA: TGTGCCAGCAGCTTCCGGGAGGGAGAGACCCAGTACTTC